This T cell receptor beta chain was obtained from a study of T cells after yellow fever vaccination. CDR1 is SGHTA, CDR2 FQGTGA, per germline. This CDR3 is 13 amino acids long. In this sample, this clonotype turned up many times. One end of the junction varies from germline; a read error may be responsible. Via MiXCR, TCRdb re-called the 5' RACE reads, giving one row per CDR3 protein. The table records 150,000 or so distinct CDR3 sequences, 6.5% to 8.5% of them present only once. The chain uses TRBV7-3 and TRBJ2-1; D unclear. This TCR was sampled from a man aged 18 to 30 who received the YFV17D yellow fever vaccine. The sequenced sample was CD4+ T cells sorted from PBMCs, obtained 5 days after the first yellow fever vaccination. The CDR3 loop reads CASSLWSSNEQFF. The CDR3 DNA reads TGTGCCAGCAGCTTATGGTCCTCCAATGAGCAGTTCTTC.